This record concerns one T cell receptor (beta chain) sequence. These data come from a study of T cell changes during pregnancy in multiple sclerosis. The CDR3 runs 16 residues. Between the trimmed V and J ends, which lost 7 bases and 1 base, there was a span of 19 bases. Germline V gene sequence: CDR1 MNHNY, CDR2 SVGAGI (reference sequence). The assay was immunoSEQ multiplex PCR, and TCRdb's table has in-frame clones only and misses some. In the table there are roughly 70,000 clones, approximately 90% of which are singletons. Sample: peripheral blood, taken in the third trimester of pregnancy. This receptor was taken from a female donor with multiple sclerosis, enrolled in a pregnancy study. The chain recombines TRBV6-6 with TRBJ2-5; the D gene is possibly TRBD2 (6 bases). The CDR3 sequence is CASIRGLANVQETQYF. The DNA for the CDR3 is TGTGCCAGCATCCGGGGCCTAGCGAACGTCCAAGAGACCCAGTACTTC.